A single sample is the source of the 16 T cell receptor beta chains below, sequenced in a study of T cell changes during pregnancy in multiple sclerosis. Method: immunoSEQ multiplex PCR; TCRdb's copy keeps in-frame clones and lacks some. The profile covers approximately 38,000 clones, with around 94% appearing a single time and over 1.5% taken by the ten largest. The sequences come from peripheral blood, collected in the third trimester of pregnancy. The receptors stem from a female donor with multiple sclerosis, enrolled in a pregnancy study.

This chain uses TRBV5-1 with TRBJ2-5, with D tentatively TRBD2 (5 bases). The CDR3 is made up of 14 amino acids. CDR1 SGHRS and CDR2 YFSETQ come from the germline V gene. Trimming stripped 2 bases from V and 4 bases from J, with 12 bases between. The CDR3: CASSFGLARETQYF. The CDR3 nucleotides read TGCGCCAGCAGCTTTGGGCTAGCCCGAGAGACCCAGTACTTC.

The J gene is TRBJ2-3, the V gene TRBV6-1; possible D gene TRBD2, 5 bases. The germline gives CDR1 MNHNS, CDR2 SASEGT. There are 16 residues in the CDR3. The germline V and J ends were trimmed by 2 bases and 2 bases, with 14 bases remaining between them. The CDR3 bases are TGTGCCAGCAGTGAAAGTCGGGGATTTTCCACAGATACGCAGTATTTT. Its protein product is CASSESRGFSTDTQYF.

There are a few counts of this clone. The chain is built from TRBV19 and TRBJ2-3; maybe TRBD2 (5 bases). Germline values: CDR1 LNHDA, CDR2 SQIVND (reference sequence). CDR3 length: 14 residues. The V end was cut by 3 bases, the J end by 2 bases, with 9 bases between. Written as DNA, the CDR3 is TGTGCCAGTAGTATGAGCGGATACACAGATACGCAGTATTTT. Its translation: CASSMSGYTDTQYF.

This sequence joins TRBV7-2 and TRBJ2-1, with a tentative D call TRBD2 (5 bases). CDR1 is SGHTA and CDR2 is FQGNSA in the germline V gene. This CDR3 has 15 amino acids. The germline V and J ends were trimmed by 1 base and 1 base, with 8 bases remaining between them. The CDR3 region has the DNA TGTGCCAGCAGCTTAGTTGGAGGATCCTACAATGAGCAGTTCTTC. This gives the protein CASSLVGGSYNEQFF. The whole variable domain, remainder taken from reference TRBV7-2 and TRBJ2-1, is GAGVSQSPSNKVTEKGKDVELRCDPISGHTALYWYRQSLGQGLEFLIYFQGNSAPDKSGLPSDRFSAERTGGSVSTLTIQRTQQEDSAVYLCASSLVGGSYNEQFFGPGTRLTVL.

The genes are TRBV2 and TRBJ1-6; D is unresolved. The CDR3 sequence is 17 residues long. The V and J ends lost 4 bases and 0 bases respectively, with 13 bases between them. Germline CDR1 reads SNHLY; CDR2 reads FYNNEI. Here the CDR3 DNA reads TGTGCCAGCAGTGGCCGGCAGGACTACTCCTATAATTCACCCCTCCACTTT. As protein: CASSGRQDYSYNSPLHF.

The chain has TRBV4-3 and TRBJ2-2, with 10 bases that match TRBD2. The CDR3 runs to 17 residues. Germline assignment: CDR1 LGHNA and CDR2 YSLEER. The V and J ends lost 0 bases and 6 bases, in that order; junction bases with no gene match: 7. Here the CDR3 DNA reads TGCGCCAGCAGCCAAGAAGGCAGCGGGGGGGCGTCCGGGGAGCTGTTTTTT. Encoded protein: CASSQEGSGGASGELFF.

This clone showed up just once. V is TRBV9 and J is TRBJ2-1; D not resolved. V gave up 0 bases and J gave up 10 bases, with 11 bases separating them. The CDR3 length is 13 residues. Germline V gene lookup returns CDR1 SGDLS and CDR2 YYNGEE. The CDR3 reads CASSVGMLEEQFF. The CDR3 DNA reads as TGTGCCAGCAGCGTAGGTATGTTGGAGGAGCAGTTCTTC.

The sample holds a few counts of this clone. The chain carries TRBV9 and TRBJ1-1, with unresolved D. This CDR3 comprises 15 residues. V was clipped by 0 bases and J by 0 bases, with 9 bases between them. Germline values: CDR1 SGDLS, CDR2 YYNGEE. The CDR3 is CASSVVNQMNTEAFF. The CDR3 DNA follows: TGTGCCAGCAGCGTAGTAAACCAGATGAACACTGAAGCTTTCTTT.

This clone was seen a few times. V is TRBV15 and J is TRBJ1-4; a possible D gene is TRBD1 (6 bases). The CDR3 runs 15 residues. Per the germline V gene, CDR1 is LNHNV and CDR2 is YYDKDF (reference sequence). The V and J ends lost 0 bases and 7 bases respectively, with 12 bases between them. The CDR3 here is CATSREGQGSEKLFF. In DNA form, the CDR3 reads TGTGCCACCAGCAGAGAAGGGCAGGGGAGTGAAAAACTGTTTTTT.

This clone appeared a single time. The V and J genes are TRBV27 and TRBJ2-3; possibly TRBD1 for D (6 bases). The CDR3 totals 15 residues. CDR1 and CDR2 from the germline V gene are MNHEY and SMNVEV (reference sequence). Trimming shortened V by 4 bases and J by 0 bases, and 11 bases separated the two germline ends. The CDR3 region is CASSSYRVSTDTQYF. The CDR3 DNA reads as TGTGCCAGCAGTTCCTACAGGGTTAGCACAGATACGCAGTATTTT.

The chain employs TRBV27 and TRBJ2-1, with TRBD1 matching over 8 bases. Germline loops: CDR1 MNHEY, CDR2 SMNVEV (reference sequence). V dropped 2 bases and J dropped 13; count of bases not matched to a gene: 7. This CDR3 has 13 amino acids. The DNA of the CDR3 is TGTGCCAGCAGTTTAACAGGGGGTATGAGTCAGTTCTTC. This sequence encodes CASSLTGGMSQFF.

The chain links TRBV30 to TRBJ1-5; D gene unclear. The V gene's germline CDR1 is GTSNPN and CDR2 SVGIG (reference sequence). CDR3 length: 12 amino acids. Trimming took 6 bases from V and 6 from J, leaving 12 bases between them. In DNA form, the CDR3 reads TGTGCCTGCCAACTAGGAGGTCAGCCCCAGCATTTT. Translated, it gives CACQLGGQPQHF.

In its sample, this clone was seen a few times. The chain couples TRBV30 to TRBJ1-1; the match to TRBD1 covers 8 bases. Trimming removed 5 bases from V and 4 bases from J; junction bases left unmatched: 6. Germline assignment: CDR1 GTSNPN and CDR2 SVGIG (reference sequence). The CDR3 is made up of 13 amino acids. CDR3 region: CAWQGAWGTEAFF. The CDR3 DNA is TGTGCCTGGCAGGGGGCCTGGGGCACTGAAGCTTTCTTT.

This sequence joins TRBV5-8 and TRBJ2-5, with 8 nucleotides matching TRBD1. J was trimmed by 5 bases and V by 3 bases; bases with no gene match: 12. This CDR3 spans 16 amino acids. Germline-derived CDR1 and CDR2 are SGHTS and YDEGEE. The CDR3 region is CASSSSRTGLAETQYF. The CDR3, as DNA: TGTGCCAGCAGCTCCTCTAGGACAGGGCTGGCGGAGACCCAGTACTTC.

The chain recombines TRBV5-1 with TRBJ2-7; 8 nucleotides align to TRBD2. The germline V gene encodes CDR1 SGHRS and CDR2 YFSETQ. The ends lost 4 bases at V and 5 bases at J; junction bases unmatched: 8. This CDR3 has 14 amino acids. The CDR3 is CASSGMGLVDEQYF. In DNA, the CDR3 is TGCGCCAGCAGCGGGATGGGACTAGTTGACGAGCAGTACTTC.

This chain joins TRBV7-2 and TRBJ1-5; TRBD1 aligns across 9 bases. The CDR3 sequence is 16 residues long. The trim removed 1 base at V and 6 bases at J, leaving 7 bases unmatched. CDR1 and CDR2 from the germline V gene are SGHTA and FQGNSA. The CDR3 coding sequence is TGTGCCAGCAGCTTAGTGGGACAGGGAGGCAGTCAGCCCCAGCATTTT. It codes for CASSLVGQGGSQPQHF.